Below, 31 T cell receptor beta chains from the same sample are listed, as sequenced in a study of blood T cells in healthy people across ages. Sample-barcoded 5' priming and a J-beta primer mix drove a second PCR of roughly 6 to 12 cycles. TCRdb recomputed calls from the 5' RACE reads with MiXCR, one row per CDR3 protein. The table records roughly 1.6 million distinct CDR3 sequences, 30% to 40% of them present only once. Sequencing was performed on blood. The receptor set was obtained from a woman aged 30 to 39 in good health.

There are a few counts of this clonotype. The V call is TRBV7-9, the J call TRBJ1-4, with D possibly being TRBD1 (6 bases). CDR1 and CDR2 from the germline V gene are SEHNR and FQNEAQ (reference sequence). V lost 5 bases and J lost 6, with 13 bases in between. The CDR3 contains 14 residues. The CDR3 protein is CASSQRRTDEKLFF. The CDR3 DNA sequence: TGTGCCAGCAGCCAAAGGCGGACAGATGAAAAACTGTTTTTT.

Concerning this clonotype itself: An end of the junction does not agree with germline; a read error may underlie this. The genes are TRBV5-1 and TRBJ2-7; D perhaps matches TRBD2 (5 bases). Germline V gene sequence: CDR1 SGHRS, CDR2 YFSETQ. CDR3 length equals 13 residues. This CDR3 is CASGFTTSYEQYF. As DNA, the CDR3 is TGCGCCAGCGGCTTCACAACTAGTTACGAGCAGTACTTC. The full variable domain, with the rest looked up from reference TRBV5-1 and TRBJ2-7, is KAGVTQTPRYLIKTRGQQVTLSCSPISGHRSVSWYQQTPGQGLQFLFEYFSETQRNKGNFPGRFSGRQFSNSRSEMNVSTLELGDSALYLCASGFTTSYEQYFGPGTRLTVT.

The CDR3 loop reads CSVGANGNTEAFF. As DNA, the CDR3 is TGCAGCGTTGGGGCCAACGGGAACACTGAAGCTTTCTTT. The chain is built from TRBV29-1 and TRBJ1-1; D call uncertain. The CDR3 length is 13 residues. V dropped 4 bases and J dropped 1 base, with 10 bases sitting between them. Germline-derived CDR1 and CDR2 are SQVTM and ANQGSEA.

As regards this clonotype: This may stem from a read error, because a much larger clone lies one nucleotide away. This chain links TRBV29-1 with TRBJ2-1, with D hard to call. Germline V gene data show CDR1 as SQVTM and CDR2 as ANQGSEA. This CDR3 is 12 amino acids long. The CDR3 coding sequence is TGCAGCGCTGGATGGGGTAACAATCAGCAGTTCTTC. Protein: CSAGWGNNQQFF.

The chain carries TRBV5-1 and TRBJ2-5; D is unclear. The germline CDR1 and CDR2 sequences are SGHRS and YFSETQ. The V end was cut by 4 bases, the J end by 7 bases, with 14 bases between. The CDR3 consists of 13 residues. CDR3 nucleotides: TGCGCCAGCAGCGCCGGACGCTTGGGGACCCAGTACTTC. Its translation: CASSAGRLGTQYF.

This clonotype showed up just a few times. The rearrangement uses TRBV5-1 and TRBJ1-2; D unclear. The CDR3 is made up of 14 amino acids. In germline, CDR1 is SGHRS, CDR2 YFSETQ. V was clipped by 1 base and J by 6 bases, with 13 bases between them. DNA for the CDR3: TGCGCCAGCAGCTTGCTCCACCCTGGAGATGGCTACACCTTC. Translated: CASSLLHPGDGYTF.

This clonotype was recorded a few times. The V gene is TRBV9, the J gene TRBJ2-4; D is possibly TRBD2 (6 bases). Gene TRBJ2-7 matches the end of the DNA better, so the J call may be wrong. This CDR3 is 13 amino acids long. Germline lookup yields CDR1 SGDLS and CDR2 YYNGEE. CDR3 coding DNA: TGTGCCAGCAGCGTTGATCGGGAGTACGAGCAGTACTTC. It encodes CASSVDREYEQYF.

The genes are TRBV4-1 and TRBJ2-7; D call uncertain. CDR1 and CDR2 from the germline V gene are MGHRA and YSYEKL. The CDR3 loop spans 13 amino acids. Between the trimmed V and J ends, which lost 4 bases and 2 bases, there was a span of 9 bases. The CDR3 sequence: CASSPRLTYEQYF. DNA of the CDR3: TGCGCCAGCAGCCCGCGATTGACCTACGAGCAGTACTTC.

This clonotype was seen a few times. The V and J genes are TRBV20-1 and TRBJ2-3; 8 nucleotides line up with TRBD1. The trim removed 5 bases at V and 0 bases at J, leaving 1 base unmatched. Per germline, CDR1 DFQATT and CDR2 SNEGSKA (reference sequence). The CDR3 extends over 13 amino acids. The CDR3 region has the DNA TGCAGTGCTCAGGGGGCGAGCACAGATACGCAGTATTTT. It is translated as CSAQGASTDTQYF.

V usage is TRBV6-1 and J usage is TRBJ1-5, with a possible D match to TRBD1 (5 bases). The CDR3 extends over 17 amino acids. Trimming took 6 bases from V and 2 from J, leaving 20 bases between them. Germline V gene lookup returns CDR1 MNHNS and CDR2 SASEGT. CDR3 in amino acids: CASSPDRLLAGNQPQHF. The CDR3 DNA reads TGTGCCAGCAGCCCCGACAGACTTTTAGCGGGCAATCAGCCCCAGCATTTT.

A note on this clonotype: An end of the junction differs from the germline gene, which may be a read error. The rearrangement links TRBV7-9 to TRBJ2-7; TRBD1 matches at 8 bases. The CDR3 contains 13 residues. CDR1 and CDR2 (germline): SEHNR, FQNEAQ (reference sequence). This chain's CDR3 is CASSPQGAYKQYF. The CDR3 nucleotides are TGTGCCAGCAGCCCTCAGGGGGCCTACAAGCAGTACTTC.

The V call is TRBV20-1, the J call TRBJ1-2; no firm D call. In germline, CDR1 is DFQATT, CDR2 SNEGSKA (reference sequence). The CDR3 totals 11 residues. Trimming stripped 5 bases from V and 8 bases from J, with 12 bases between. CDR3 loop: CSAQLGEGYTF. CDR3 nucleotides: TGCAGTGCTCAGCTCGGGGAGGGCTACACCTTC.

This chain uses TRBV20-1 with TRBJ2-7; 10 bases fit TRBD1. Germline CDR1 and CDR2: DFQATT and SNEGSKA (reference sequence). The V and J ends lost 2 bases and 2 bases, in that order; junction bases with no gene match: 6. This CDR3 comprises 15 residues. CDR3 amino acids: CSARWGQGSPYEQYF. The CDR3 DNA sequence: TGCAGTGCTAGATGGGGACAGGGGAGTCCCTACGAGCAGTACTTC.

This clonotype was seen once. The V gene is TRBV20-1, the J gene TRBJ1-5; D unclear. CDR1 is DFQATT and CDR2 is SNEGSKA in the germline V gene (reference sequence). CDR3 length: 10 amino acids. The V end lost 8 bases, the J end lost 3 bases, and 5 bases lay between the germline ends. CDR3 in amino acids: CSLDNQPQHF. The DNA for the CDR3 is TGCAGTCTGGACAATCAGCCCCAGCATTTT.

Concerning this clonotype: The junction differs from germline at one of its ends, possibly a read error. The V gene is TRBV3-1, the J gene TRBJ1-6, with a possible D match to TRBD1 (6 bases). The CDR3 runs 14 residues. Germline V gene lookup returns CDR1 LGHDT and CDR2 YNNKEL (reference sequence). The CDR3 DNA reads TGTGCCTGCAGCCAGGGGCAGAAGAATTCACCCCTCCACTTT. It encodes CACSQGQKNSPLHF.

The V gene is TRBV6-1, the J gene TRBJ2-3, with 7 bases fitting TRBD1. The CDR3 contains 16 residues. Trimming took 1 base from V and 6 from J; bases not matched to a gene: 10. In germline, CDR1 is MNHNS, CDR2 SASEGT. The CDR3 loop reads CASSEVVKATGDTQYF. CDR3 DNA sequence: TGTGCCAGCAGTGAAGTCGTCAAGGCGACAGGGGATACGCAGTATTTT.

This clonotype was seen only a few times. The CDR3: CASSLGAGRGQETQYF. CDR3 DNA: TGCGCCAGCAGCTTGGGAGCAGGACGGGGCCAAGAGACCCAGTACTTC. The gene calls are TRBV5-1 and TRBJ2-5; D is perhaps TRBD2 (5 bases). CDR1 is SGHRS, CDR2 YFSETQ, per germline. Deletions cut 0 bases from V and 1 base from J, with 13 bases between. This CDR3 comprises 16 residues.

This chain connects TRBV5-1 to TRBJ2-1; D may be TRBD1 or TRBD2 (5 bases each). Trimming removed 4 bases at V and 10 bases at J, with 27 bases between. The CDR3 is 17 residues long. Germline V CDR1 and CDR2: SGHRS, YFSETQ. The CDR3 nucleotides are TGCGCCAGCAGCCCCTCCCAGTGGGAAAAACGATGGGGGGAGCAGTTCTTC. This sequence encodes CASSPSQWEKRWGEQFF.

The CDR3 region has the DNA TGTGCCAGCAGCTTTACGGGACAGGTGAACACCGGGGAGCTGTTTTTT. It is translated as CASSFTGQVNTGELFF. The chain links TRBV5-6 to TRBJ2-2; 8 positions match TRBD1. Germline V lookup: CDR1 SGHDT, CDR2 YYEEEE. Losses at the gene ends were 2 bases for V and 1 base for J; bases not matched to a gene: 4. The CDR3 contains 16 residues.

This clonotype was recorded once. This sequence joins TRBV13 and TRBJ2-7; 9 nucleotides agree with TRBD2. V shed 6 bases, J shed 4 bases, and the junction held 4 bases outside the gene matches. Per the germline V gene, CDR1 is PRHDT and CDR2 is FYEKMQ (reference sequence). The CDR3 consists of 13 residues. CDR3 nucleotides: TGTGCCAGCAGTAATGGACTAGCGTACGAGCAGTACTTC. Amino acid sequence: CASSNGLAYEQYF.

The chain combines TRBV28 with TRBJ1-1, with 7 bases that match TRBD1. This CDR3 spans 15 amino acids. After removal of 5 bases from V and 5 bases from J, the junction contained 11 bases not matched to a gene. Germline CDR1 MDHEN, CDR2 SYDVKM. The CDR3 DNA reads TGTGCCAGCAGTCCCGACTACAGGGGAGGTACTGAAGCTTTCTTT. Its translation: CASSPDYRGGTEAFF. Using reference TRBV28 and TRBJ1-1 for the parts outside the CDR3, the full variable domain is DVKVTQSSRYLVKRTGEKVFLECVQDMDHENMFWYRQDPGLGLRLIYFSYDVKMKEKGDIPEGYSVSREKKERFSLILESASTNQTSMYLCASSPDYRGGTEAFFGQGTRLTVV.

The gene calls are TRBV10-3 and TRBJ1-1, with TRBD1 matching over 10 bases. The CDR3 totals 13 residues. V lost 7 bases and J lost 2; bases outside the gene matches: 1. Germline-derived CDR1 and CDR2 are ENHRY and SYGVKD. CDR3 sequence: CAIKTGGNTEAFF. The CDR3 nucleotides are TGTGCCATCAAGACAGGGGGCAACACTGAAGCTTTCTTT.

Only a few counts were recorded for this clonotype. V is TRBV29-1 and J is TRBJ2-5, with 9 bases identical to TRBD1. Germline V CDR1 and CDR2: SQVTM, ANQGSEA. The CDR3 is 15 residues long. J lost 4 bases, V lost 6 bases, and 12 bases had no gene match. The CDR3: CSVGSGTGKGETQYF. The CDR3 coding sequence is TGCAGCGTGGGGAGCGGGACAGGGAAGGGAGAGACCCAGTACTTC.

This chain uses TRBV5-1 with TRBJ2-7, with a weak D call TRBD2 (6 bases). Per germline, CDR1 SGHRS and CDR2 YFSETQ. Deletions cut 0 bases from V and 1 base from J, with 11 bases between. The CDR3 is 15 residues long. For the CDR3, the DNA is TGCGCCAGCAGCTTGGACTTACGGGGGTCCTACGAGCAGTACTTC. Translation gives CASSLDLRGSYEQYF.

This clonotype was detected many times. This chain connects TRBV4-1 to TRBJ2-5, with TRBD2 as a possible D gene (6 bases). Germline CDR1 and CDR2: MGHRA and YSYEKL. Trimming shortened V by 8 bases and J by 5 bases, and 15 bases separated the two germline ends. This CDR3 region has 13 residues. CDR3 nucleotide sequence: TGCGCCAGCGGATGGGAGGCGGGGGAGACCCAGTACTTC. It encodes CASGWEAGETQYF.

This clonotype was detected ten times or more. CDR3 region: CASRDQGARETQYF. Written as DNA, the CDR3 is TGCGCCAGCAGGGACCAGGGGGCTCGGGAGACCCAGTACTTC. The chain recombines TRBV4-1 with TRBJ2-5; 8 bases are a match to TRBD1. The CDR3 runs to 14 residues. V trimming: 6 bases; J trimming: 5 bases; junction bases outside the gene matches: 8. CDR1 MGHRA and CDR2 YSYEKL come from the germline V gene.

The rearrangement uses TRBV15 and TRBJ2-1, with no clear D. The germline gives CDR1 LNHNV, CDR2 YYDKDF (reference sequence). CDR3 length: 13 amino acids. V lost 0 bases and J 8 bases, leaving 8 bases between the germline ends. The CDR3 DNA reads as TGTGCCACCAGCAGAGATAGTTTCCATGAGCAGTTCTTC. Protein product: CATSRDSFHEQFF. Combining the CDR3 with reference TRBV15 and TRBJ2-1 gives the whole variable domain DAMVIQNPRYQVTQFGKPVTLSCSQTLNHNVMYWYQQKSSQAPKLLFHYYDKDFNNEADTPDNFQSRRPNTSFCFLDIRSPGLGDTAMYLCATSRDSFHEQFFGPGTRLTVL.

The gene calls are TRBV12-3 or TRBV12-4 and TRBJ2-5; possibly TRBD1 or TRBD2 for D (6 bases each). This CDR3 is built from 14 residues. Trimming removed 3 bases from V and 6 bases from J, with 14 bases in between. The CDR3 reads CASSFGGGPKTQYF. CDR3 bases: TGTGCCAGCAGTTTTGGTGGGGGGCCAAAGACCCAGTACTTC.

This sequence joins TRBV20-1 and TRBJ2-1; TRBD2 is a possible D gene (6 bases). The CDR3 length is 14 residues. Germline V gives CDR1 DFQATT, CDR2 SNEGSKA (reference sequence). Trimming removed 4 bases from V and 8 bases from J, with 18 bases in between. The CDR3 nucleotides are TGCAGTGCTAAGCCTTCGGGGGTGACGCATGAGCAGTTCTTC. Protein: CSAKPSGVTHEQFF.

This clonotype was seen only a few times. V is TRBV3-1 and J is TRBJ2-5, with 8 positions matching TRBD2. This CDR3 spans 15 amino acids. Unmatched junction bases numbered 7, after V lost 5 bases and J lost 2 bases. Germline CDR1 reads LGHDT; CDR2 reads YNNKEL (reference sequence). The CDR3 region is CASSSSGSPQETQYF. The CDR3 DNA reads as TGTGCCAGCAGCTCAAGCGGGAGCCCTCAAGAGACCCAGTACTTC.

V usage is TRBV4-1 and J usage is TRBJ2-5; D gene uncertain. Trimming took 3 bases from V and 4 from J, leaving 15 bases between them. This CDR3 has 15 amino acids. CDR1 and CDR2 from the germline V gene are MGHRA and YSYEKL. Here the CDR3 reads CASSHPASVRETQYF. The CDR3 DNA reads as TGCGCCAGCAGCCATCCGGCGTCTGTACGAGAGACCCAGTACTTC.